This T cell receptor (beta chain) was recovered during a study of shared clonotypes between healthy human individuals. As for the study in general: The donors, two women and a few men, were aged 18 to 49. The study used three CD4 naive, three CD4 memory, two CD8 naive and one CD8 memory plate per donor.

This clone was detected only once. Genomic DNA of each subset was evenly split across several immunoSEQ plates. Libraries were prepared by immunoSEQ multiplex PCR; TCRdb keeps only in-frame clonotypes and omits some of them. Here the sample spans 2 million to 2.5 million clones, 92% being singletons. Germline CDR1 SGHTA, CDR2 FQGNSA. The CDR3 loop spans 15 amino acids. V shed 2 bases and J shed 0 bases, with 10 bases lying between them. This chain links TRBV7-2 with TRBJ1-1, with D unclear. The sample taken for sequencing was naive CD4+ T cells from PBMCs. As for subset: CD45RA+ positively selected. This TCR was sampled from a man younger than 35 in good health. Some clones in this sample may be carry-over from other donors' samples. The DNA for the CDR3 is TGTGCCAGCAGCTTAACGGGATTCATGAACACTGAAGCTTTCTTT. Protein: CASSLTGFMNTEAFF.